This T cell receptor (beta chain) comes out of a study of blood T cell repertoires in COVID-19. Study as a whole: Samples of COVID-19 (acute and convalescent) were obtained from the United States, Italy and Spain.

Here immunoSEQ multiplex PCR was the method, and the copy in TCRdb shows in-frame clones only, minus some. Of about 250,000 clones detected, nearly 90% appear once; the ten largest clones hold around 4.6%. The V and J ends lost 6 bases and 1 base respectively, with 12 bases between them. Germline V lookup: CDR1 MNHEY, CDR2 SVGAGI. The CDR3 length is 14 residues. This clone showed up just once. Sample: peripheral blood. This rearrangement joins TRBV6-5 to TRBJ1-1; possibly TRBD1 for D (6 bases). This clonotype was sampled from a woman aged 40 to 50 who had recovered from COVID-19. CDR3 loop: CASRLTGQNTEAFF. DNA of the CDR3: TGTGCCAGCAGACTCACGGGACAGAACACTGAAGCTTTCTTT.